Below are 8 T cell receptor beta chains sequenced from a single sample in a study of shared T cell receptors in the human thymus. Profiled with immunoSEQ multiplex PCR; TCRdb holds only in-frame clones, not every one. The table lists hundreds of thousands of clones, 70% to 90% of them singletons. The same data also contributed to another study, on human thymus T cells.

The sequencing input was thymocytes. These receptor sequences come from a boy younger than two with a congenital heart defect.

The chain employs TRBV28 and TRBJ2-2, with 13 bases matching TRBD2. Trimming took 6 bases from V and 3 from J; bases not matched to a gene: 19. Germline V gives CDR1 MDHEN, CDR2 SYDVKM. This CDR3 spans 21 amino acids. The CDR3 spells CASSDSPLLAGGPYDTGELFF. CDR3 in DNA: TGTGCCAGCAGCGACTCCCCTTTACTAGCGGGAGGGCCGTATGACACCGGGGAGCTGTTTTTT.

This chain uses TRBV30 with TRBJ2-5; TRBD1 agrees at 7 bases. The CDR3 runs 16 residues. CDR1 and CDR2 from the germline V gene are GTSNPN and SVGIG (reference sequence). The V segment lost 3 bases and the J segment 0 bases; nucleotides outside the gene matches: 10. The chain's CDR3 is CAWRTGELGYQETQYF. DNA of the CDR3: TGTGCCTGGAGAACAGGGGAGTTAGGGTACCAAGAGACCCAGTACTTC.

The chain has TRBV14 and TRBJ2-7; D gene ambiguous. Between the trimmed V and J ends, which lost 1 base and 3 bases, there was a span of 13 bases. The CDR3 runs to 15 residues. Per germline, CDR1 SGHDN and CDR2 FVKESK. The CDR3 sequence: CASSQVGYHNYEQYF. CDR3 DNA: TGTGCCAGCAGCCAAGTCGGGTATCACAACTACGAGCAGTACTTC.

The chain employs TRBV28 and TRBJ1-1; 9 bases are shared with TRBD1. Trimming took 6 bases from V and 0 from J; bases not matched to a gene: 11. Germline-derived CDR1 and CDR2 are MDHEN and SYDVKM. The CDR3 consists of 17 residues. Here the CDR3 DNA reads TGTGCCAGCAGACGGACCGGGACAGGGTACATGAACACTGAAGCTTTCTTT. Its protein product is CASRRTGTGYMNTEAFF.

The chain links TRBV16 to TRBJ1-5; D unclear. V shed 2 bases and J shed 0 bases, with 11 bases lying between them. Germline CDR1 is KGHSY and CDR2 is FQNENV. The CDR3 totals 16 residues. The CDR3 DNA is TGTGCCAGCAGCCAAGCGCGAGGTAATAGCAATCAGCCCCAGCATTTT. Encoded protein: CASSQARGNSNQPQHF.

The chain joins TRBV7-9 to TRBJ1-6; 8 bases map to TRBD1. The CDR3 covers 15 residues. Per the germline V gene, CDR1 is SEHNR and CDR2 is FQNEAQ (reference sequence). After removal of 1 base from V and 5 bases from J, the junction contained 1 base not matched to a gene. This CDR3 reads CASSLGDRNNSPLHF. The CDR3 DNA reads TGTGCCAGCAGCTTAGGGGACAGGAATAATTCACCCCTCCACTTT.

This rearrangement joins TRBV4-1 to TRBJ2-2; 9 bases match TRBD2. This CDR3 has 18 amino acids. Trimming took 0 bases from V and 0 from J; bases not matched to a gene: 5. Germline V gives CDR1 MGHRA, CDR2 YSYEKL. This CDR3 is CASSQDDLAGSNTGELFF. CDR3 DNA sequence: TGCGCCAGCAGCCAAGATGATCTAGCGGGGTCGAACACCGGGGAGCTGTTTTTT.

The rearrangement joins TRBV11-2 to TRBJ2-1; D may be TRBD1 (6 bases). Trimming took off 4 bases at V and 11 bases at J, with 15 bases between the two ends. The CDR3 sequence is 13 residues long. CDR1 is SGHAT, CDR2 FQNNGV, per germline. The CDR3 bases are TGTGCCAGCAGCTGTAGGGGGACGTCCAAGCAGTTCTTC. This encodes CASSCRGTSKQFF.